This T cell receptor (beta chain) was documented in a study of blood T cells in healthy people across ages. Alongside a J-beta primer mix, a sample-barcoded 5' primer served in a second PCR lasting roughly 7 to 12 cycles. With 12 random nucleotides, a template-switch adaptor tagged each individual cDNA molecule. Sequencing yielded, for each sample, at least 2.5 million paired-end reads carrying CDR3. TCRdb reprocessed the 5' RACE reads via MiXCR and lists one record per CDR3 protein. Of over 1,300,000 distinct CDR3 sequences in the sample, approximately 59% were seen once. This clonotype was observed a single time. Its antigen is as yet unknown. The study, taken as a whole, reports: Roughly linear age-related decline in beta diversity appeared, significant by age about 40. Both naive CD4+ cell counts and diversity were greater in long-lived donors than in aged donors.

The germline CDR1 and CDR2 sequences are MGHRA and YSYEKL. The CDR3 runs to 17 residues. The sample consisted of blood. This TCR was sampled from a man aged 18-30 years in good health. The chain employs TRBV4-1 and TRBJ2-4; 9 positions match TRBD1. The J call is in doubt because the DNA end fits TRBJ2-7 better. CDR3 in amino acids: CASSQEASGTGNYEQYF. The CDR3 DNA reads TGCGCCAGCAGCCAAGAGGCTTCGGGGACAGGGAACTACGAGCAGTACTTC.